The TCR beta chain described here comes from a study of cytomegalovirus exposure and HLA in healthy donors (dated by TCRdb to 2016 to 2017). Study-level background: An earlier analysis of under 600 of the donors reported approximately 300 Gb of sequence data and 100 million to 130 million unique TCR beta sequences from roughly 200 million T cells. The study profiled the T cell repertoires of hundreds of subjects by immunosequencing and related them to cytomegalovirus serostatus. Among around 400 genotyped donors of the cohort, an average of roughly 230,000 unique TCR beta nucleotide sequences was sequenced per donor, of which about 18% were non-productive. Every repertoire in the discovery cohort had been generated on one and the same sequencing platform. Rather than using new phenotypic data, the later analysis identified candidate immune exposures from TCR beta sequences and from how often those sequences occurred across donors. In a later analysis, previously published TCR beta repertoires from 666 donors were re-analyzed and high-resolution HLA genotyping was added so that TCR occurrence patterns could be studied. Among the roughly 400 genotyped donors, under 90% belonged to the genetic ancestry cluster associated with self-reported Caucasian donors. The number of donors typed differed by locus, with about 629-640 for A, B, C, DRB1 and DQB1, roughly 520 for DQA1, over 600 for DPA1, and some 470 for DPB1. Genome-wide SNP genotypes for about 65% of the roughly 670 donors were used in a later genetic analysis, which treated that subset as a discovery cohort. The aim of the study was to test whether cataloging public T cell receptors could identify signatures of past pathogen exposure. A separate validation cohort of approximately 120 different subjects was used in addition to the 666-subject first cohort. To predict cytomegalovirus infection status, the study combined high-throughput TCR immunosequencing, statistical association of individual TCRs with disease status, and machine learning. Both class I and class II loci were covered by HLA typing, at four-digit resolution. An early release covering 500 to 750 HLA-typed donors comprised approximately 300 gigabases of sequencing data and some 79 million unique TCR sequences. Four or five DR-DQ haplotypes were handled as single units for association and clustering because linkage in the cohort was strong. Donor age, sex, ethnicity and CMV serostatus were compiled alongside the repertoire data. In an earlier analysis of over 550 of the donors, high-throughput TCR beta sequencing was used to judge whether each TCR beta V gene segment behaved as functional or pseudogenic. General study outcomes and caveats: A further reported finding was that TCR beta sequences accurately predicted the HLA-A and HLA-B alleles for most subjects in the first cohort. A few of the identified cytomegalovirus-associated TCR beta chains were confirmed in vitro to be specific for cytomegalovirus antigens. According to a later genetic analysis, donors in an Asian-associated ancestry cluster had fewer N-insertions in productive TCRs than the approximately 670-donor mean. Correlated functional status among segregating V segments might be attributable to linkage disequilibrium, but an unknown experimental factor could not be ruled out. Assigning TCR associations to individual alleles was difficult when HLA alleles, especially DR and DQ, strongly co-occurred. Broadly in line with IMGT annotations, most TCR beta V segments showed up in productive rearrangements about 87% or about 30% of the time in an earlier analysis of 587 of the donors. Only TCR beta chains were sequenced in this cohort, and the absence of alpha or paired-chain data limited detectable features. A later analysis found that TCR association rates varied across HLA loci, with DRB1 alleles showing the most associated TCRs and HLA-C alleles the fewest. Most TCR sequences were observed very rarely across donors, whereas some public TCRs were present in many individuals. It was suggested by the authors that the approach could potentially be generalized to other disease states and immunological phenotypes. The study listed 164 TCR beta chains as associated with cytomegalovirus. The presence/absence analyses assumed that sequencing depth was roughly uniform across donors, and that assumption may not be true. In a later analysis, most CMV-associated TCR beta chains were found to appear HLA-restricted, with HLA associations seemingly driven largely by CMV exposure. CMV serostatus was the only immune exposure information available for the cohort. Because some donors lacked HLA typing at each locus, the association tests relied only on the typed subset. Because the 87-base-pair reads could not distinguish some IMGT-functional V segments, including TRBV6-2 and TRBV6-3, those segments were excluded. According to a later analysis, parvovirus B19, influenza, CMV and Epstein-Barr virus appeared linked to several top co-occurrence clusters. Because counts were too low, 15 to 20 rarely observed V segments, including chromosome 9 orphons, were excluded from the earlier analysis of some 590 of the donors. The classifier was reported to diagnose cytomegalovirus status with high specificity and sensitivity in both the original cohort and the validation cohort. In a later analysis, 15,000 to 20,000 TCR beta sequences were associated with specific HLA alleles at a false discovery rate of 0.05. A cluster of highly shared sequence variants was judged likely to be a technical artifact of the sequencing pipeline. In a later genetic analysis, a missense DCLRE1C variant was associated with V-gene and J-gene trimming of TCR beta chains, and the association was replicated in an independent cohort. In a later analysis, HLA-associated TCR beta chains were found to be more clonally expanded and to have lower generation probabilities than equally common non-associated chains.

Library preparation employed the immunoSEQ multiplex PCR assay. For the multiplex PCR, a mixture combining 60 forward primers for TCR Vbeta segments and 13 reverse primers for TCR Jbeta segments was used. The CDR3 region of rearranged TCR beta genes was amplified from genomic DNA by a multiplex PCR assay. Amplified TCR beta libraries were sequenced as 87-base-pair reads on the Illumina HiSeq System. The published analysis was carried out like this. A later analysis counted some 74 million unique TCR beta chains across the 600 to 850 repertoires, and some 11 million of these chains were shared by at least two donors. To remove PCR and sequencing errors, raw reads were error-corrected and collapsed into unique sequences using a nearest-neighbor algorithm that merged closely related sequences. To assign V, D and J gene segments, CDR3 sequences were aligned to IMGT reference sequences. Each retained sequence needed at least a six-nucleotide match to both a V gene segment and a J gene segment. Rearrangements were called productive when the CDR3 lacked stop codons and stayed in frame with V and J; all others were non-productive. Following IMGT convention, CDR3 was defined as the stretch from the second conserved V-encoded cysteine to the conserved J-encoded phenylalanine. The earlier analysis of 500 to 750 of the donors excluded any sequence lacking an unambiguous match to a single V gene segment. An earlier analysis of under 750 of the donors called V segments functional above 56.7% productive rearrangements and segregating when the between-donor standard deviation exceeded 5%. To diagnose cytomegalovirus status from the catalog of TCR beta chain sequences, a statistical classification framework was built. In a later analysis, TCR nucleotide sequences were compared against IMGT/GENE-DB human TR gene sequences so that V and J genes could be assigned. A later analysis assigned CDR3 sequences and most-parsimonious VDJ recombination scenarios with the TCRdist pipeline. In a later analysis, every TCR beta chain was defined by the combination of its CDR3 amino acid sequence and its V-gene family, and reads without a unique V-gene family were dropped. As a way to deal with suspected cross-contamination and a sequencing artifact, a later analysis dropped nearly 600 nucleotide sequences that were highly shared and had low generation probability. In a later analysis, a clonal expansion index for each public chain was calculated from normalized within-repertoire ranks of inferred template counts. In a later analysis, generation probabilities were computed using a VDJ recombination model fitted to out-of-frame rearrangements, and the results were checked against IGoR. A later analysis scored TCR-TCR, TCR-HLA and TCR-CMV co-occurrence with hypergeometric tests, applying a repertoire-size bias correction to TCR pairs. A later analysis estimated false discovery rates by permuting HLA or CMV assignments 20 times. In a later analysis, co-occurring TCRs were grouped with DBSCAN, and TCRdist sequence similarity was added when clustering was performed within HLA-allele-positive subsets. Repertoires with fewer than 30,000 or more than 120,000 public chains, plus five repertoires with anomalous nucleotide sharing, were excluded from co-occurrence clustering. The source is immuneACCESS, and TCRdb retained only in-frame sequences with V and J called. Part of the clones is not carried over; for the studies checked, unresolved V genes explain less than half of this, and the remainder is unexplained. That table supplies the V and J calls and clone size; D and trimming were determined from the DNA. Here the sample has under 95,000 clones; around 80% occur a single time. The biggest ten clones account for under 7% of the sample.

The cohort comprised around 690 healthy bone marrow donors. At the time of sampling, all cohort members were nominally healthy, though unrecorded immune exposures were likely present. The donor was CMV seropositive and was included in the group of about 290 seropositive cohort members. Every donor gave a peripheral blood sample, and the peripheral blood mononuclear cells from that sample were used for TCR beta sequencing. Genomic DNA extraction from the blood cell samples was performed with the Qiagen DNeasy Blood Extraction Kit. V is clipped by 0 bases and J by 5 bases, and the sequence between their germline boundaries is 13 bases long. Via the germline V gene, CDR1 is SGHTA and CDR2 FQGNSA. The CDR3 numbers 15 residues from cysteine through phenylalanine. Here the CDR3 DNA is all that survives: 45 bases in frame from base 1. This clone was detected only a few times. Its antigen has not been determined. The sample holds no much larger clone one base away, and base qualities are not on file.

The clonotype comes from a man younger than 45 in good health and CMV-seropositive. The rearranged chain carries TRBV7-2 and TRBJ2-5, with the D segment identity uncertain. The sample was PBMCs. The DNA is as follows: TGTGCCAGCAGCTTAGCGCTAGGTTCTCGGGAGACCCAGTACTTC. This encodes CASSLALGSRETQYF.